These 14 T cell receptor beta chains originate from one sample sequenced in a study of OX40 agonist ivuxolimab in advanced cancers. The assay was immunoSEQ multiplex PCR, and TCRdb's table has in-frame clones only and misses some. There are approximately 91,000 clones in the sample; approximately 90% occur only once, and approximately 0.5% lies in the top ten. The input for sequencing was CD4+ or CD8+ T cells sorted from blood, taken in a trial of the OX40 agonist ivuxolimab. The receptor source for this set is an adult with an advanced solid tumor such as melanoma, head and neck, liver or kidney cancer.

CDR3 nucleotide sequence: TGTGCCAGCGACAGGGGCGCCACAGATACGCAGTATTTT. Protein: CASDRGATDTQYF. The chain couples TRBV7-2 to TRBJ2-3; 8 bases align to TRBD1. Germline V gene sequence: CDR1 SGHTA, CDR2 FQGNSA. V gave up 8 bases and J gave up 2 bases; unmatched junction bases: 3. The length of the CDR3 is 13 residues.

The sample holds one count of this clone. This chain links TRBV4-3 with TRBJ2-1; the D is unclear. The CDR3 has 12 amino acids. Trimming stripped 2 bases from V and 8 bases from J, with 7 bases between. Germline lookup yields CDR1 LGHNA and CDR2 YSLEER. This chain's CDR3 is CASSQFGYEQFF. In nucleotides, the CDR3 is TGCGCCAGCAGCCAATTTGGGTATGAGCAGTTCTTC.

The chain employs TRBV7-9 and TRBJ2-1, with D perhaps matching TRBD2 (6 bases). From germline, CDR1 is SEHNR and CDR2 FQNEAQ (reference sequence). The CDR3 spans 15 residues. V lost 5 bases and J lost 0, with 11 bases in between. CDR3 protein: CASSRGGISYNEQFF. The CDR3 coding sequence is TGTGCCAGCAGCCGTGGGGGGATCTCCTACAATGAGCAGTTCTTC. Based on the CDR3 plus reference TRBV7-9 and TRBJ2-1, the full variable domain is DTGVSQNPRHKITKRGQNVTFRCDPISEHNRLYWYRQTLGQGPEFLTYFQNEAQLEKSRLLSDRFSAERPKGSFSTLEIQRTEQGDSAMYLCASSRGGISYNEQFFGPGTRLTVL.

CDR3 protein: CAGTGGQETQYF. The CDR3 nucleotides read TGCGCCGGTACTGGGGGGCAAGAGACCCAGTACTTC. V is TRBV5-1 and J is TRBJ2-5; perhaps TRBD2 as D (6 bases). CDR1 SGHRS and CDR2 YFSETQ come from the germline V gene. V dropped 10 bases and J dropped 2 bases, with 12 bases sitting between them. CDR3 length: 12 amino acids.

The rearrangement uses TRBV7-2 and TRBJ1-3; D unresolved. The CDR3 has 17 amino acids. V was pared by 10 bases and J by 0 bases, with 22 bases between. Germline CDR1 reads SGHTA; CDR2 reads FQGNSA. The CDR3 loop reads CATALQTQSSSGNTIYF. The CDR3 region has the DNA TGTGCCACCGCGCTCCAGACACAATCTTCCTCTGGAAACACCATATATTTT.

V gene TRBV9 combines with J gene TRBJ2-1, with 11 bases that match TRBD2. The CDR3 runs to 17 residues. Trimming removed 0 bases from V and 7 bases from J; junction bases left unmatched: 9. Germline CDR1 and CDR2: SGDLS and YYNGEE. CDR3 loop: CASSVAGASGGTNEQFF. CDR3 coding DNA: TGTGCCAGCAGCGTAGCTGGGGCTAGCGGGGGGACGAATGAGCAGTTCTTC.

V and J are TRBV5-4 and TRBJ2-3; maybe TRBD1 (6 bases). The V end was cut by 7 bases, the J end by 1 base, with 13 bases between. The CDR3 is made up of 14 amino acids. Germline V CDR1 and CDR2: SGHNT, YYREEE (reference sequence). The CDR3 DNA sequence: TGTGCCAGCTCAACACAGGGAGGCACAGATACGCAGTATTTT. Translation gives CASSTQGGTDTQYF.

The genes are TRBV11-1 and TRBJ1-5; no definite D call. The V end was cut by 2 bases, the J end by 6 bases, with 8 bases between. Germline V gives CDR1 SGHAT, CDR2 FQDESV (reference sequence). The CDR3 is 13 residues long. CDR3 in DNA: TGTGCCAGCAGCTTAAGTATCAGTCAGCCCCAGCATTTT. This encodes CASSLSISQPQHF.

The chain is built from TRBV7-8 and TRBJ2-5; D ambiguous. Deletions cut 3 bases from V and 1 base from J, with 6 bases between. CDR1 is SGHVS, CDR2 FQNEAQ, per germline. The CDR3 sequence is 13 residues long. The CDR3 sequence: CASSLSIQETQYF. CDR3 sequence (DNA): TGTGCCAGCAGCTTGTCAATCCAAGAGACCCAGTACTTC. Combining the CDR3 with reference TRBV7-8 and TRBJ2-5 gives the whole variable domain GAGVSQSPRYKVAKRGQDVALRCDPISGHVSLFWYQQALGQGPEFLTYFQNEAQLDKSGLPSDRFFAERPEGSVSTLKIQRTQQEDSAVYLCASSLSIQETQYFGPGTRLLVL.

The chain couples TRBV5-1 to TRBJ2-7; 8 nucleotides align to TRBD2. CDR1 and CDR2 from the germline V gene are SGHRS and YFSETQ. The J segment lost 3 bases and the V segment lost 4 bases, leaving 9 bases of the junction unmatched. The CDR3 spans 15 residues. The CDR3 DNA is TGCGCCAGCAGCCCCTCTGGCGGGGGGAACTACGAGCAGTACTTC. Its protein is CASSPSGGGNYEQYF.

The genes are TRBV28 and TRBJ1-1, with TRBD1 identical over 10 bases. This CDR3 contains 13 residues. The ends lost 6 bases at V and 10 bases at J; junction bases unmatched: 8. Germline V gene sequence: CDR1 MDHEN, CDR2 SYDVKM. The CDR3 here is CASRLDRGLGAFF. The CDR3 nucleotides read TGTGCCAGCAGACTAGACAGGGGGCTTGGAGCTTTCTTT. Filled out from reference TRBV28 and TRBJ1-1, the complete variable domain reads DVKVTQSSRYLVKRTGEKVFLECVQDMDHENMFWYRQDPGLGLRLIYFSYDVKMKEKGDIPEGYSVSREKKERFSLILESASTNQTSMYLCASRLDRGLGAFFGQGTRLTVV.

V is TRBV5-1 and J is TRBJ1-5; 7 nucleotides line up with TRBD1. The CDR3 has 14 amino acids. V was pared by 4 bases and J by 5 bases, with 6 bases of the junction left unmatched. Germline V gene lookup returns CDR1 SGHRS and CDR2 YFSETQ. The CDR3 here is CASSLGQPDQPQHF. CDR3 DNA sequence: TGCGCCAGCAGCCTGGGACAGCCAGATCAGCCCCAGCATTTT.

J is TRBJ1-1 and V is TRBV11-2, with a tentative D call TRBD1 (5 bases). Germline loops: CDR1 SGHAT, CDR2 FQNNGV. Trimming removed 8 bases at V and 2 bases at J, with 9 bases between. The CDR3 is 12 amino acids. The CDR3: CASRDFNTEAFF. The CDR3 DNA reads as TGTGCCAGCCGGGACTTTAACACTGAAGCTTTCTTT.

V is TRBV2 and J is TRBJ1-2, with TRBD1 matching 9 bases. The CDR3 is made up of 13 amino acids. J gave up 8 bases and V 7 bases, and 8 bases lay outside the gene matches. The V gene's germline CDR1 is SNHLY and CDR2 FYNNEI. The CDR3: CASISRQGGGYTF. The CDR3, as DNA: TGTGCCAGCATTTCCCGACAGGGGGGCGGCTACACCTTC.